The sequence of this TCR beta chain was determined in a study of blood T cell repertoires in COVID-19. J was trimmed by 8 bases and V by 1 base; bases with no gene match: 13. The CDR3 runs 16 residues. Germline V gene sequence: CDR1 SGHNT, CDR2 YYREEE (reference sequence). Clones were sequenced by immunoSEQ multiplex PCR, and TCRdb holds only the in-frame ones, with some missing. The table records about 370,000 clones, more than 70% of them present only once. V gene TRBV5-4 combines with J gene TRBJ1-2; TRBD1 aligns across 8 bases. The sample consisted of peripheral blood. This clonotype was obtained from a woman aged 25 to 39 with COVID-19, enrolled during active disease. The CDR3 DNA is TGTGCCAGCAGCTTGTTGGGGACAGGATCTGTGGGGGGCTACACCTTC. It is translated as CASSLLGTGSVGGYTF.